The rows below give T cell receptor beta chains drawn from one sample of a study of STAT5B mutations in CD4+ large granular lymphocyte leukemia. Clones were sequenced by immunoSEQ multiplex PCR, and TCRdb holds only the in-frame ones, with some missing. The sample lists tens of thousands of clones; over 70% were seen once. Sequencing used CD4+ T cells from blood buffy coats. The receptor set was obtained from a human donor in good health. CDR3s include the opening cysteine and the closing phenylalanine or tryptophan. D genes are given only for firm matches. For some rows the clone size is stated as once, few or many, or as a class when expanded; others skip it.

>TRBV27|.|16|TRBJ2-5|TRBD2
TGTGCCAGCAGTAAACGAACTAGCGGGAGGGGAGAGACCCAGTACTTC
CASSKRTSGRGETQYF
>TRBV25-1|.|15|TRBJ2-3|TRBD2
TGTGCCAGCAGTCCGGCGGGGGAGGTTACAGATACGCAGTATTTT
CASSPAGEVTDTQYF
>TRBV6-1|.|15|TRBJ2-1|.
TGTGCCAGCAGCGCAAACCCGACAGGCCACAATGAGCAGTTCTTC
CASSANPTGHNEQFF
>TRBV11-3|.|18|TRBJ2-1|TRBD1
TGTGCCAGCAGCGGCGCTGGTGAGGGGGCTGGGGTTATGCATGAGCAGTTCTTC
CASSGAGEGAGVMHEQFF
>TRBV5-4|few|15|TRBJ1-5|.
TGTGCCAGCTCGAAAGATGGGGTAAGCAATCAGCCCCAGCATTTT
CASSKDGVSNQPQHF
>TRBV10-2|once|15|TRBJ2-3|TRBD1
TGCGCCAGCAGCTCCCGGGACAGGGGGCAAGATACGCAGTATTTT
CASSSRDRGQDTQYF
>TRBV5-4|.|13|TRBJ2-3|.
TGTGCCAGCAGCTTTATGGGAACAGATACGCAGTATTTT
CASSFMGTDTQYF
>TRBV15|once|14|TRBJ1-2|.
TGTGCCACCAGCCCTGGGGGGGCATACTATGGCTACACCTTC
CATSPGGAYYGYTF
>TRBV14|.|14|TRBJ2-3|.
TGTGCCAGCAGCCGAGGGCTACTAACAGATACGCAGTATTTT
CASSRGLLTDTQYF
>TRBV7-6|few|18|TRBJ2-3|.
TGTGCCAGCAGCTTCGCCGCTTTGGTGGGAGCGAGGACAGATACGCAGTATTTT
CASSFAALVGARTDTQYF
>TRBV5-1|.|14|TRBJ1-1|TRBD1
TGCGCCAGCAGCCTAAGCGGACAGGCCACTGAAGCTTTCTTT
CASSLSGQATEAFF
>TRBV6-6|.|13|TRBJ1-5|.
TGTGCCAGTACCAGGGGTTCTAATCAGCCCCAGCATTTT
CASTRGSNQPQHF
>TRBV11-3|.|12|TRBJ1-1|.
TGTGCCAGCAGCTTAGTTCGGGCGGAAGCTTTCTTT
CASSLVRAEAFF
>TRBV2|.|12|TRBJ2-5|.
TGTGCCAGCGAGTTCCGACAAGAGACCCAGTACTTC
CASEFRQETQYF
>TRBV13|.|20|TRBJ2-1|.
TGTGCCAGCAGCTCCGAGCGGAGGGCGGGATGGGGGAACTCCTACAATGAGCAGTTCTTC
CASSSERRAGWGNSYNEQFF
>TRBV6-1|few|14|TRBJ1-4|.
TGTGCCAGCAGTGAAAAAAGGGGAATGGGAAAACTGTTTTTT
CASSEKRGMGKLFF
>TRBV30|.|11|TRBJ2-5|.
TGTGCCTGGACGGTCCTGGCGACCCAGTACTTC
CAWTVLATQYF
>TRBV30|.|13|TRBJ1-2|TRBD1
TGTGCCTGGGGCCGGGACAGACCCCTTGGCTACACCTTC
CAWGRDRPLGYTF
>TRBV5-8|.|13|TRBJ1-1|.
TGTGCCAGCAGCTTGTCCCTAAGGACTGAAGCTTTCTTT
CASSLSLRTEAFF
>TRBV7-3|.|13|TRBJ1-1|.
TGTGCCAGCAGCCCCATACAGGGTACTGAAGCTTTCTTT
CASSPIQGTEAFF
>TRBV7-9|.|16|TRBJ2-3|TRBD2
TGTGCCAGCACCCCCTACCCCCTAGCGGGAGTGGATACGCAGTATTTT
CASTPYPLAGVDTQYF
>TRBV19|.|14|TRBJ2-7|.
TGTGCCAGTAGTATAGACCGGACAGTTTACGAGCAGTACTTC
CASSIDRTVYEQYF
>TRBV4-2|.|14|TRBJ2-3|.
TGTGCCAGCAGCCTTTCCGGGAGTGGGGATACGCAGTATTTT
CASSLSGSGDTQYF
>TRBV20-1|.|11|TRBJ2-1|.
TGCAGTGCAGGGCAGGGCAATGAGCAGTTCTTC
CSAGQGNEQFF